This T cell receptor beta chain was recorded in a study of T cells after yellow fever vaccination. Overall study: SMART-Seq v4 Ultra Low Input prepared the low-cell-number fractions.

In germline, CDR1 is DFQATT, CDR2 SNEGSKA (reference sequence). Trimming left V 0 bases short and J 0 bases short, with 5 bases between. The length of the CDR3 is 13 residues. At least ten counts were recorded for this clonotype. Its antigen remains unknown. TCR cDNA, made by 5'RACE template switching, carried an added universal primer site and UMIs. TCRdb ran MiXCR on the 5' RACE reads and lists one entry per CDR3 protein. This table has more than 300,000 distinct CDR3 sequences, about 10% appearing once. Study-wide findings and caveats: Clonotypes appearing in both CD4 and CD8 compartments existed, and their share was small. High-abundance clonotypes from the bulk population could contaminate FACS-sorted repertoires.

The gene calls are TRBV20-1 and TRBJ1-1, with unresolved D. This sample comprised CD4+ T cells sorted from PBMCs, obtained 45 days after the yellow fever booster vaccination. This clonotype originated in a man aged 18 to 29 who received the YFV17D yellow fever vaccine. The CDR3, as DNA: TGCAGTGCTAGAGAGAGCTTGAACACTGAAGCTTTCTTT. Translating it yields CSARESLNTEAFF.